The T cell receptor (beta chain) under discussion was sequenced for a study of T cell repertoires in cytomegalovirus infection. Study-wide findings and caveats: Individuals carrying CMV plus the relevant HLA were identified by cumulative frequency of public TCR beta families.

TCRdb re-called the reads with MiXCR, one entry per CDR3 protein. The sample carries roughly 340,000 distinct CDR3 sequences, around 29% recorded once. This clonotype was observed once. Its cognate antigen is unknown. The CDR3 runs 13 residues. The germline CDR1 and CDR2 sequences are SGHNT and YYREEE (reference sequence). V was pared by 0 bases and J by 8 bases, with 11 bases between. The source of this sequence is a human donor in good health (CMV status not recorded). Some clones in this sample may be carry-over from other donors' samples. The rearrangement links TRBV5-4 to TRBJ1-2; unclear D gene. Sample: cultured PBMCs, taken from culture after CMV antigen stimulation. The CDR3 is CASSLVALEGYTF. The CDR3 DNA sequence: TGTGCCAGCAGCTTGGTCGCCCTCGAGGGCTACACCTTC. Supplemented by reference TRBV5-4 and TRBJ1-2, the full variable domain reads ETGVTQSPTHLIKTRGQQVTLRCSSQSGHNTVSWYQQALGQGPQFIFQYYREEENGRGNFPPRFSGLQFPNYSSELNVNALELDDSALYLCASSLVALEGYTFGSGTRLTVV.